The clone carrying this T cell receptor (beta chain) appeared many times. The antigen remains undetermined. Amplification targeted TCR beta CDR3 regions from RNA transcripts. During a first-round RT-PCR of the TCR CDR3, the HTBI primer set was used. TCRdb passed the multiplex PCR reads through MiXCR, listing each CDR3 protein once. The table shows fewer than 450,000 distinct CDR3 sequences, with about 15% occurring only once. Trimming at V came to 6 bases and at J to 6 bases, leaving 6 bases not matched to a gene. The CDR3 is 15 amino acids. These data originate in a study of T cells in Graves' hyperthyroidism and ophthalmopathy. Study-level information: Peripheral blood specimens were obtained at initial diagnosis, prior to any treatment.

Study conclusions and caveats: Model-based prediction identified ophthalmopathy a median 6.5 months prior to its onset.

The gene calls are TRBV12-3 or TRBV12-4 and TRBJ1-6; TRBD1 matches at 9 bases. The sequence was collected from a woman in her 30s with Graves' hyperthyroidism that later progressed to Graves' ophthalmopathy. The specimen sequenced was blood. This CDR3 reads CASRISGQGNSPLHF. The CDR3 DNA follows: TGTGCCAGCAGGATCTCGGGACAGGGTAATTCACCCCTCCACTTT.